There are many counts of the clone carrying this TCR beta chain. Its antigen remains unknown. Both 60 Vbeta primers and 13 Jbeta primers went into the PCR. Only in-frame clones appear in the TCRdb table, and some are missing; sequencing was by immunoSEQ multiplex PCR. The sample has more than 95,000 clones, around 85% seen once. The source of the sample is a study of cytomegalovirus exposure and HLA in healthy donors. For the study at large: In a previous analysis, 117 million unique TCR beta sequences were found from 150 million to 200 million T cells. Regarding the study as a whole: Most TCR sequences proved rare, with some public TCRs found in many donors. TCR beta sequences reportedly predicted the HLA-A and HLA-B alleles of most subjects accurately. With later analysis, a missense DCLRE1C variant became linked to TCR beta V- and J-gene trimming.

The source material was PBMCs. This clonotype was obtained from a man in his late teens or twenties in good health and CMV-seropositive.

CDR3 nucleotide sequence: TGTGCCAGCAGCTTGTTTTTAGCGGGCAATGAGCAGTTCTTC. Residues: CASSLFLAGNEQFF. This chain links TRBV5-4 with TRBJ2-1; TRBD2 matches 7 bases. This CDR3 comprises 14 residues. Germline CDR1 is SGHNT and CDR2 is YYREEE (reference sequence). The ends lost 1 base at V and 6 bases at J; junction bases unmatched: 4.